The 31 T cell receptor beta chains in this list originate from one sample, sequenced in a study of cytomegalovirus exposure and HLA in healthy donors. 13 Jbeta primers and 60 Vbeta primers were used for the PCR. Libraries were prepared by immunoSEQ multiplex PCR; TCRdb keeps only in-frame clonotypes and omits some of them. The table records 150,000 to 250,000 clones, 75% to 85% of them present only once. Sequenced sample: PBMCs. The source is a woman aged 50 to 60 in good health and CMV-seronegative.

Of note for this clone: Other nucleotide sequences from this sample produce the same CDR3. The rearrangement joins TRBV19 to TRBJ1-1, with D possibly being TRBD1 (5 bases). The CDR3 extends over 13 amino acids. V was pared by 6 bases and J by 0 bases, with 8 bases between. CDR1 is LNHDA, CDR2 SQIVND, per germline (reference sequence). The CDR3 region is CASRRQLNTEAFF. CDR3 in DNA: TGTGCCAGTAGGAGACAGTTGAACACTGAAGCTTTCTTT.

The chain links TRBV6-1 to TRBJ2-3; no clear D gene. There are 15 residues in the CDR3. Germline CDR1 MNHNS, CDR2 SASEGT. Trimming cost V 4 bases and J 5 bases, with 16 bases left between them. CDR3: CASSVLAKVQDTQYF. DNA of the CDR3: TGTGCCAGCAGTGTATTAGCAAAGGTTCAAGATACGCAGTATTTT.

A remark on this clone: Other nucleotide sequences in the sample specify the same CDR3. CDR3 nucleotides: TGTGCCAGCAGGGGATGGCAGCGGGAGTCGAGCGGGGAGCTGTTTTTT. This codes for CASRGWQRESSGELFF. This chain uses TRBV27 with TRBJ2-2, with 8 bases aligning to TRBD2. V dropped 6 bases and J dropped 7; count of bases not matched to a gene: 13. CDR1 and CDR2 from the germline V gene are MNHEY and SMNVEV (reference sequence). The CDR3 spans 16 residues.

This chain joins TRBV27 and TRBJ2-1, with D possibly being TRBD1 (6 bases). CDR1 and CDR2 (germline): MNHEY, SMNVEV (reference sequence). CDR3 length equals 17 residues. Between the trimmed V and J ends, which lost 6 bases and 4 bases, there was a span of 22 bases. The CDR3 is CASSPKWTVGPYNEQFF. The DNA for the CDR3 is TGTGCCAGCAGCCCCAAGTGGACAGTCGGCCCTTACAATGAGCAGTTCTTC.

The chain links TRBV9 to TRBJ2-1; perhaps TRBD2 as D (6 bases). Germline assignment: CDR1 SGDLS and CDR2 YYNGEE. Trimming shortened V by 1 base and J by 5 bases, and 13 bases separated the two germline ends. The CDR3 has 15 amino acids. The CDR3 DNA is TGTGCCAGCAGCGTAAGGTCTAGCGAACACAATGAGCAGTTCTTC. This codes for CASSVRSSEHNEQFF.

CDR3 sequence (DNA): TGTGCCAGCAGCCTGCTGCTAGCGGGAGGGCCTGAGACCCAGTACTTC. Its translation: CASSLLLAGGPETQYF. The rearrangement uses TRBV7-2 and TRBJ2-5; 12 bases map to TRBD2. Germline trimming cut 5 bases from V and 5 bases from J; bases unmatched to any gene: 9. The CDR3 length is 16 residues. CDR1 is SGHTA and CDR2 is FQGNSA in the germline V gene.

The V and J genes are TRBV14 and TRBJ2-5; 7 nucleotides match TRBD1. V lost 4 bases, J lost 3 bases, and 8 bases stayed unmatched. Germline V gives CDR1 SGHDN, CDR2 FVKESK. The CDR3 consists of 15 residues. CDR3 DNA: TGTGCCAGCAGCCCCCCGCGACAGGGAGAAGAGACCCAGTACTTC. Its protein is CASSPPRQGEETQYF.

The V call is TRBV2, the J call TRBJ1-5; D call uncertain. The ends were cut back, 8 bases at V and 2 bases at J, with 13 bases in the middle. The CDR3 runs to 14 residues. Germline V gene lookup returns CDR1 SNHLY and CDR2 FYNNEI. The CDR3 sequence: CASVVESGNQPQHF. CDR3 in DNA: TGTGCCAGCGTAGTCGAGTCCGGCAATCAGCCCCAGCATTTT. Variable domain in full (rest from reference TRBV2 and TRBJ1-5): EPEVTQTPSHQVTQMGQEVILRCVPISNHLYFYWYRQILGQKVEFLVSFYNNEISEKSEIFDDQFSVERPDGSNFTLKIRSTKLEDSAMYFCASVVESGNQPQHFGDGTRLSIL.

The table lists this clone with a few counts. The V call is TRBV27, the J call TRBJ2-3; D call uncertain. CDR1 and CDR2 (germline): MNHEY, SMNVEV (reference sequence). Deletions cut 8 bases from V and 4 bases from J, with 7 bases between. The CDR3 length is 11 residues. The CDR3 nucleotides are TGTGCCAGCCGAAGAGCAGATACGCAGTATTTT. Its translation: CASRRADTQYF.

V is TRBV19 and J is TRBJ2-1; 14 positions match TRBD2. From germline, CDR1 is LNHDA and CDR2 SQIVND (reference sequence). The CDR3 sequence is 17 residues long. Trimming cost V 4 bases and J 2 bases; bases outside gene matches: 4. The CDR3 sequence is CASSTGLAGVPYNEQFF. DNA for the CDR3: TGTGCCAGTAGTACGGGACTAGCGGGAGTGCCCTACAATGAGCAGTTCTTC.

The rearrangement joins TRBV28 to TRBJ2-7; D remains ambiguous. The CDR3 covers 13 residues. Per germline, CDR1 MDHEN and CDR2 SYDVKM. V lost 8 bases, J lost 0 bases, and 11 bases lay in between. The CDR3 reads CASVTTNSYEQYF. CDR3 coding DNA: TGTGCCAGCGTGACCACTAACTCCTACGAGCAGTACTTC.

The CDR3 region is CASSRRTGGYFEAFF. CDR3 in DNA: TGTGCCAGCAGTCGTAGGACAGGGGGGTATTTTGAAGCTTTCTTT. The chain joins TRBV6-5 to TRBJ1-1; 10 nucleotides align to TRBD1. CDR1 and CDR2 from the germline V gene are MNHEY and SVGAGI. This CDR3 has 15 residues. The J segment lost 7 bases and the V segment lost 5 bases, leaving 10 bases of the junction unmatched.

This chain's CDR3 is CASSLSGGITEAFF. The CDR3 DNA follows: TGTGCCAGCAGCTTAAGTGGAGGGATCACTGAAGCTTTCTTT. The rearrangement uses TRBV7-6 and TRBJ1-1; the D is unclear. This CDR3 spans 14 amino acids. Germline CDR1 is SGHVS and CDR2 is FNYEAQ. Trimming pared 2 bases from V and 4 bases from J, leaving 11 bases between. Looking up the rest from reference TRBV7-6 and TRBJ1-1 gives the full variable domain: GAGVSQSPRYKVTKRGQDVALRCDPISGHVSLYWYRQALGQGPEFLTYFNYEAQQDKSGLPNDRFSAERPEGSISTLTIQRTEQRDSAMYRCASSLSGGITEAFFGQGTRLTVV.

The chain uses TRBV21-1 and TRBJ2-7; the table's D gene call, TRBD2, was not cross checked with the DNA. TRBV21-1 is a known pseudogene. CDR3 length: 16 amino acids. The CDR3 here is CASSLSGPPNSYEQYF. As DNA, the CDR3 is TGTGCCAGCAGTCTGAGCGGACCACCAAACTCCTACGAGCAGTACTTC.

The V call is TRBV5-1, the J call TRBJ2-4; 11 bases agree with TRBD2. The CDR3 loop spans 15 amino acids. The germline CDR1 and CDR2 sequences are SGHRS and YFSETQ. With 1 base clipped from V and 8 bases from J, the junction kept 5 bases outside the gene matches. The chain's CDR3 is CASSLIAGGLDIQYF. Here the CDR3 DNA reads TGCGCCAGCAGCTTGATAGCGGGAGGGTTGGACATTCAGTACTTC.

The rearrangement joins TRBV28 to TRBJ1-3; TRBD1 might be the D (5 bases). This CDR3 contains 14 residues. CDR1 and CDR2 (germline): MDHEN, SYDVKM. The germline V and J ends were trimmed by 7 bases and 1 base, with 11 bases remaining between them. CDR3 region: CASTRGGSGNTIYF. The CDR3 bases are TGTGCCAGCACCCGGGGGGGGTCTGGAAACACCATATATTTT.

V gene TRBV5-1 combines with J gene TRBJ2-1, with D tentatively TRBD1 (6 bases). The germline CDR1 and CDR2 sequences are SGHRS and YFSETQ. The CDR3 covers 16 residues. Trimming took 6 bases from V and 0 from J, leaving 16 bases between them. The CDR3 nucleotides read TGCGCCAGCAATCCCGGGACATTCAGCTCCTACAATGAGCAGTTCTTC. Encoded protein: CASNPGTFSSYNEQFF.

J is TRBJ1-1 and V is TRBV5-1; D gene uncertain. Germline V CDR1 and CDR2: SGHRS, YFSETQ. V gave up 2 bases and J gave up 4 bases, with 12 bases separating them. There are 14 residues in the CDR3. For the CDR3, the DNA is TGCGCCAGCAGCTTTTCCGGAGTTAGCACTGAAGCTTTCTTT. This sequence encodes CASSFSGVSTEAFF.

The chain links TRBV6-5 to TRBJ2-7; 10 bases map to TRBD1. V trimming: 7 bases; J trimming: 2 bases; junction bases outside the gene matches: 8. CDR1 and CDR2 (germline): MNHEY, SVGAGI. The CDR3 extends over 15 amino acids. This CDR3 is CASIVAGTGAYEQYF. The CDR3 DNA reads as TGTGCCAGCATCGTAGCCGGGACAGGGGCCTACGAGCAGTACTTC.

The chain combines TRBV11-2 with TRBJ1-2, with D possibly being TRBD1 (5 bases). This CDR3 spans 15 amino acids. The germline gives CDR1 SGHAT, CDR2 FQNNGV. V was shortened by 2 bases and J by 5 bases, with 15 bases between the two germline ends. The CDR3 DNA reads as TGTGCCAGCAGCTTAATCTCCTCGGGGGGATATGGCTACACCTTC. It encodes CASSLISSGGYGYTF.

CDR3 nucleotides: TGTGCCAGCACCACCGGGACTAGCGGTAACACCGGGGAGCTGTTTTTT. Translation gives CASTTGTSGNTGELFF. The gene calls are TRBV7-9 and TRBJ2-2; 11 bases map to TRBD2. Losses at the gene ends were 7 bases for V and 2 bases for J; bases not matched to a gene: 6. Germline CDR1 SEHNR, CDR2 FQNEAQ (reference sequence). The CDR3 extends over 16 amino acids.

This clone was picked up a small number of times. The chain employs TRBV7-9 and TRBJ2-1; TRBD2 matches at 7 bases. Germline CDR1 and CDR2: SEHNR and FQNEAQ (reference sequence). V lost 1 base, J lost 2 bases, and 2 bases stayed unmatched. This CDR3 spans 15 amino acids. The CDR3 DNA follows: TGTGCCAGCAGCTTAGTGAGCGGGGCCTACAATGAGCAGTTCTTC. Translating it yields CASSLVSGAYNEQFF.

The chain carries TRBV5-1 and TRBJ2-2; possibly TRBD1 for D (5 bases). The germline V and J ends were trimmed by 4 bases and 2 bases, with 15 bases remaining between them. This CDR3 contains 16 residues. Germline lookup yields CDR1 SGHRS and CDR2 YFSETQ. The CDR3 nucleotides are TGCGCCAGCAGCCCCGGGTGGCAGGGAAACACCGGGGAGCTGTTTTTT. Encoded protein: CASSPGWQGNTGELFF.

The CDR3 region has the DNA TGTGCCAGCAGTTTAGGCAGGGTTAGAACTGAAGCTTTCTTT. Translation: CASSLGRVRTEAFF. V gene TRBV27 combines with J gene TRBJ1-1; D is possibly TRBD1 (5 bases). The CDR3 runs 14 residues. Germline V lookup: CDR1 MNHEY, CDR2 SMNVEV (reference sequence). Trimming took 2 bases from V and 5 from J, leaving 12 bases between them.

This sequence joins TRBV27 and TRBJ2-1; a weak D match, TRBD1 (5 bases). CDR3 length: 12 amino acids. V was pared by 7 bases and J by 4 bases, with 8 bases between. CDR1 is MNHEY, CDR2 SMNVEV, per germline (reference sequence). The CDR3 DNA sequence: TGTGCCAGCAAGACAGATTACAATGAGCAGTTCTTC. Amino acids: CASKTDYNEQFF.

The chain joins TRBV28 to TRBJ1-5; possibly TRBD1 for D (5 bases). Trimming removed 8 bases from V and 5 bases from J, with 7 bases in between. This CDR3 comprises 11 residues. Germline V gene data show CDR1 as MDHEN and CDR2 as SYDVKM. DNA for the CDR3: TGTGCCAGCGCCAGGGATCAGCCCCAGCATTTT. Encoded protein: CASARDQPQHF. The full variable domain, its missing parts supplied by reference TRBV28 and TRBJ1-5, is DVKVTQSSRYLVKRTGEKVFLECVQDMDHENMFWYRQDPGLGLRLIYFSYDVKMKEKGDIPEGYSVSREKKERFSLILESASTNQTSMYLCASARDQPQHFGDGTRLSIL.

The V and J genes are TRBV9 and TRBJ2-1, with 9 bases lining up with TRBD2. The V gene's germline CDR1 is SGDLS and CDR2 YYNGEE. With 3 bases clipped from V and 9 bases from J, the junction kept 10 bases outside the gene matches. This CDR3 is built from 15 residues. The CDR3 is CASSGPSGTYSEQFF. The CDR3 nucleotides are TGTGCCAGCAGCGGACCTAGCGGGACCTACTCTGAGCAGTTCTTC.

The chain is built from TRBV28 and TRBJ2-3; perhaps TRBD1 as D (5 bases). Per the germline V gene, CDR1 is MDHEN and CDR2 is SYDVKM. The CDR3 extends over 13 amino acids. Trimming left V 7 bases short and J 3 bases short, with 11 bases between. This chain's CDR3 is CASTRARTDTQYF. The CDR3 DNA is TGTGCCAGCACCAGGGCCCGAACAGATACGCAGTATTTT.

This chain uses TRBV4-1 with TRBJ2-7, with a weak D call TRBD1 (6 bases). Trimming cost V 1 base and J 4 bases, with 14 bases left between them. Germline CDR1 is MGHRA and CDR2 is YSYEKL. CDR3 length: 15 residues. CDR3 sequence (DNA): TGCGCCAGCAGCCAAGCACTAGGACAGACATACGAGCAGTACTTC. It yields the protein CASSQALGQTYEQYF.

This chain joins TRBV5-1 and TRBJ2-1; 9 bases match TRBD2. Germline assignment: CDR1 SGHRS and CDR2 YFSETQ. Trimming took 3 bases from V and 8 from J; bases not matched to a gene: 12. The CDR3 covers 16 residues. CDR3 protein: CASSSDPSGVGYEQFF. The CDR3 DNA reads as TGCGCCAGCAGCTCCGACCCTAGCGGGGTTGGGTATGAGCAGTTCTTC.

J is TRBJ1-2 and V is TRBV2; no firm D call. There are 14 residues in the CDR3. Germline CDR1 and CDR2: SNHLY and FYNNEI. Trimming pared 7 bases from V and 5 bases from J, leaving 17 bases between. CDR3 in amino acids: CASTREGSGYGYTF. CDR3 DNA: TGTGCCAGCACAAGGGAGGGCTCAGGATATGGCTACACCTTC.